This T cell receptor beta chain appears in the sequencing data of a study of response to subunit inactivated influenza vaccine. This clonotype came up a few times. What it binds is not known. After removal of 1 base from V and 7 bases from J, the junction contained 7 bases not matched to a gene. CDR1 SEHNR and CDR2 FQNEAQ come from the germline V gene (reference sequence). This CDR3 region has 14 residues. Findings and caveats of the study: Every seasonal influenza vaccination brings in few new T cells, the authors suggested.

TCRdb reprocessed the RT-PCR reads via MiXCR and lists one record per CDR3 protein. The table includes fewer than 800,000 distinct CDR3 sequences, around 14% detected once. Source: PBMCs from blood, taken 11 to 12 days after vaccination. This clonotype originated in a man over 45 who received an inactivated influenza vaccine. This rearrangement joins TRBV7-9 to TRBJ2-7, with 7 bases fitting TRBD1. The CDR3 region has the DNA TGTGCCAGCAGCTTAGTGTCGGCAGGGGGAGAGCAGTACTTC. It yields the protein CASSLVSAGGEQYF.